Below, 30 T cell receptor beta chains from the same sample are listed, as sequenced in a study of blood T cell repertoires in COVID-19. Data came from immunoSEQ multiplex PCR; TCRdb stores just in-frame clones and leaves some out. The sample consists of 330,000 or so clones, around nine tenths of them appearing once. The sample taken for sequencing was peripheral blood. The receptors shown here come from a woman aged 55-69 years with COVID-19, enrolled during active disease.

The V gene is TRBV6-4, the J gene TRBJ2-7; 7 positions agree with TRBD1. This CDR3 is 13 amino acids long. Germline CDR1 and CDR2: MRHNA and SNTAGT. The V segment lost 3 bases and the J segment 6 bases; nucleotides outside the gene matches: 5. The CDR3 DNA sequence: TGTGCCAGCAGTGAAAGACAGGGCCTCGAGCAGTACTTC. Amino acid sequence: CASSERQGLEQYF.

The V call is TRBV6-5, the J call TRBJ1-5, with D perhaps matching TRBD1 (6 bases). CDR3 size: 14 residues. The germline V gene encodes CDR1 MNHEY and CDR2 SVGAGI. V lost 5 bases and J lost 5, with 13 bases in between. The DNA of the CDR3 is TGTGCCAGCAGTAAACAGGACAGAGATCAGCCCCAGCATTTT. Amino acid sequence: CASSKQDRDQPQHF.

The chain is built from TRBV6-5 and TRBJ1-1; 7 bases align to TRBD1. The V and J ends lost 0 bases and 5 bases, in that order; junction bases with no gene match: 6. The germline V gene has CDR1 MNHEY and CDR2 SVGAGI. The CDR3 totals 15 residues. The DNA for the CDR3 is TGTGCCAGCAGTTACTCCGTCCAGGGGGATACTGAAGCTTTCTTT. This gives the protein CASSYSVQGDTEAFF.

The V and J genes are TRBV7-3 and TRBJ2-5; 8 nucleotides line up with TRBD1. Trimming removed 5 bases from V and 5 bases from J; junction bases left unmatched: 10. The CDR3 is 15 residues long. Germline V gene data show CDR1 as SGHTA and CDR2 as FQGTGA. The CDR3 here is CASSTPTGAGETQYF. CDR3 bases: TGTGCCAGCAGCACACCGACAGGGGCGGGCGAGACCCAGTACTTC. The whole variable domain, remainder taken from reference TRBV7-3 and TRBJ2-5, is GAGVSQTPSNKVTEKGKYVELRCDPISGHTALYWYRQSLGQGPEFLIYFQGTGAADDSGLPNDRFFAVRPEGSVSTLKIQRTERGDSAVYLCASSTPTGAGETQYFGPGTRLLVL.

As DNA, the CDR3 is TGTGCCAGTAGTATATCAAATCCCGGGGTGAACGGCTACACCTTC. It yields the protein CASSISNPGVNGYTF. The chain recombines TRBV19 with TRBJ1-2; D uncertain. The germline V and J ends were trimmed by 2 bases and 8 bases, with 18 bases remaining between them. CDR1 and CDR2 from the germline V gene are LNHDA and SQIVND (reference sequence). This CDR3 spans 15 amino acids.

The chain is built from TRBV7-8 and TRBJ2-3; 12 bases are a match to TRBD2. This CDR3 spans 17 amino acids. The V gene's germline CDR1 is SGHVS and CDR2 FQNEAQ. Trimming removed 0 bases from V and 8 bases from J; junction bases left unmatched: 9. CDR3 in DNA: TGTGCCAGCAGCTTAGCGAGGACTAGCGGGGTACAAACTACGCAGTATTTT. Amino acid sequence: CASSLARTSGVQTTQYF.

The chain carries TRBV7-6 and TRBJ2-6, with D perhaps TRBD1 (6 bases). The CDR3 is 18 residues long. Germline assignment: CDR1 SGHVS and CDR2 FNYEAQ. V dropped 2 bases and J dropped 0 bases, with 14 bases sitting between them. The CDR3: CASSLPTGHSSGANVLTF. The CDR3 DNA is TGTGCCAGCAGCTTACCGACAGGCCACAGCTCTGGGGCCAACGTCCTGACTTTC.

The genes are TRBV15 and TRBJ1-2; 10 positions match TRBD1. Germline V gene sequence: CDR1 LNHNV, CDR2 YYDKDF (reference sequence). The CDR3 is made up of 15 amino acids. V shed 3 bases, J shed 2 bases, and the junction held 3 bases outside the gene matches. CDR3 amino acids: CATSRPGQGNYGYTF. CDR3 sequence (DNA): TGTGCCACCAGCAGGCCGGGACAGGGGAACTATGGCTACACCTTC.

The rearrangement uses TRBV18 and TRBJ1-1; 8 nucleotides align to TRBD1. The CDR3 contains 16 residues. Germline CDR1 KGHSH, CDR2 LQKENI. The V segment lost 2 bases and the J segment 1 base; nucleotides outside the gene matches: 6. CDR3 DNA sequence: TGTGCCAGCTCACCAGACCTCGGGACAGGGAACACTGAAGCTTTCTTT. It specifies CASSPDLGTGNTEAFF.

This chain links TRBV9 with TRBJ2-3; a possible D gene is TRBD2 (5 bases). There are 12 residues in the CDR3. Trimming removed 4 bases at V and 8 bases at J, with 11 bases between. Germline V gene data show CDR1 as SGDLS and CDR2 as YYNGEE. For the CDR3, the DNA is TGTGCCAGCAGCTTACTAGACGGTACGCAGTATTTT. Its protein product is CASSLLDGTQYF.

The sample holds many counts of this clone. This chain links TRBV4-2 with TRBJ2-3; 11 bases map to TRBD1. Germline-derived CDR1 and CDR2 are LGHNA and YNFKEQ. V dropped 0 bases and J dropped 7; count of bases not matched to a gene: 6. The CDR3 covers 16 residues. This CDR3 is CASSQEGTGGLNTQYF. The CDR3 region has the DNA TGTGCCAGCAGCCAAGAGGGGACAGGGGGTCTAAATACGCAGTATTTT.

The chain uses TRBV28 and TRBJ1-3; D remains ambiguous. Germline CDR1 MDHEN, CDR2 SYDVKM. Trimming shortened V by 7 bases and J by 4 bases, and 11 bases separated the two germline ends. The CDR3 extends over 13 amino acids. In DNA, the CDR3 is TGTGCCAGCACCCCCCTGGCCGGAAACACCATATATTTT. This sequence encodes CASTPLAGNTIYF.

V and J are TRBV5-4 and TRBJ1-3; a possible D gene is TRBD1 (5 bases). Trimming removed 3 bases at V and 0 bases at J, with 19 bases between. Germline CDR1 SGHNT, CDR2 YYREEE (reference sequence). The CDR3 extends over 18 amino acids. The CDR3 sequence: CASSSSPGRGGSGNTIYF. The CDR3 bases are TGTGCCAGCAGCTCTTCGCCAGGGCGGGGGGGCTCTGGAAACACCATATATTTT.

The chain employs TRBV14 and TRBJ2-5; a possible D gene is TRBD2 (7 bases). The germline gives CDR1 SGHDN, CDR2 FVKESK. CDR3 length: 14 amino acids. V lost 4 bases and J 5 bases, leaving 14 bases between the germline ends. The CDR3 nucleotides read TGTGCCAGCAGCCGCCCGGGGGGCTTTGAGACCCAGTACTTC. This codes for CASSRPGGFETQYF.

The chain couples TRBV2 to TRBJ1-2, with 8 nucleotides matching TRBD1. V trimming: 5 bases; J trimming: 3 bases; junction bases outside the gene matches: 17. Per germline, CDR1 SNHLY and CDR2 FYNNEI. The CDR3 totals 18 residues. CDR3 nucleotides: TGTGCCAGCAGTCCGAGGGGACAGGAGGGGCTGTATCACTATGGCTACACCTTC. It specifies CASSPRGQEGLYHYGYTF. Full variable domain (rest looked up from reference TRBV2 and TRBJ1-2): EPEVTQTPSHQVTQMGQEVILRCVPISNHLYFYWYRQILGQKVEFLVSFYNNEISEKSEIFDDQFSVERPDGSNFTLKIRSTKLEDSAMYFCASSPRGQEGLYHYGYTFGSGTRLTVV.

Remarks on this clone: In the same sample, other DNA sequences code for this CDR3. The rearrangement links TRBV7-3 to TRBJ1-1; D perhaps matches TRBD1 (5 bases). V lost 4 bases and J 5 bases, leaving 11 bases between the germline ends. CDR3 length: 13 residues. Germline loops: CDR1 SGHTA, CDR2 FQGTGA. The CDR3 here is CASSSQGGTEAFF. The DNA for the CDR3 is TGTGCCAGCAGCTCCCAGGGAGGGACTGAAGCTTTCTTT.

V usage is TRBV3-1 (or the pseudogene TRBV3-2) and J usage is TRBJ1-2, with a tentative D call TRBD1 (5 bases). The CDR3 runs to 13 residues. The V and J ends lost 4 bases and 6 bases respectively, with 12 bases between them. CDR1 is LGHDT, CDR2 YNNKEL, per germline (reference sequence). CDR3 sequence: CASSLGVQDGYTF. The CDR3, as DNA: TGTGCCAGCAGCCTAGGGGTCCAGGATGGCTACACCTTC.

Regarding this clone: Sequence at one end of the junction differs from germline and may be a read error. The V and J genes are TRBV7-9 and TRBJ1-1; TRBD1 might be the D (5 bases). The CDR3 is made up of 14 amino acids. Germline assignment: CDR1 SEHNR and CDR2 FQNEAQ (reference sequence). CDR3 in amino acids: CASTLEGQYTEAFF. The CDR3 nucleotides read TGTGCCAGCACCTTAGAGGGGCAGTACACTGAAGCTTTCTTT.

V usage is TRBV5-1 and J usage is TRBJ1-1; D is ambiguous. V was clipped by 9 bases and J by 1 base, with 13 bases between them. The CDR3 covers 13 residues. Germline V CDR1 and CDR2: SGHRS, YFSETQ. The CDR3 region has the DNA TGCGCCATTTCCCTGGCCAAGAACACTGAAGCTTTCTTT. Translated: CAISLAKNTEAFF.

The chain is built from TRBV4-1 and TRBJ1-6; perhaps TRBD1 as D (6 bases). V shed 0 bases and J shed 4 bases, with 10 bases lying between them. The CDR3 runs 16 residues. CDR1 and CDR2 (germline): MGHRA, YSYEKL. CDR3 nucleotide sequence: TGCGCCAGCAGCCAAGATGACAGGCCGTATAATTCACCCCTCCACTTT. Translation gives CASSQDDRPYNSPLHF.

The chain uses TRBV6-5 and TRBJ1-1, with D unclear. Between the trimmed V and J ends, which lost 2 bases and 4 bases, there was a span of 11 bases. The V gene's germline CDR1 is MNHEY and CDR2 SVGAGI. The CDR3 is 14 residues long. The CDR3 DNA reads TGTGCCAGCAGTTACACTGGATCAGGCACTGAAGCTTTCTTT. It yields the protein CASSYTGSGTEAFF.

The genes are TRBV19 and TRBJ1-3; TRBD1 agrees at 12 bases. This CDR3 comprises 19 residues. With V trimmed by 4 bases and J by 3 bases, 13 bases remained unmatched. Germline V CDR1 and CDR2: LNHDA, SQIVND (reference sequence). The DNA for the CDR3 is TGTGCCAGTAGTAGCCCCCGGGACAGGGGGCTTCGATTTGGAAACACCATATATTTT. Its protein product is CASSSPRDRGLRFGNTIYF.

The chain employs TRBV6-5 and TRBJ2-3, with 9 positions matching TRBD1. The germline V gene encodes CDR1 MNHEY and CDR2 SVGAGI. The junction had 6 bases not matched to a gene; V was cut back by 5 bases and J by 3 bases. This CDR3 spans 15 amino acids. In nucleotides, the CDR3 is TGTGCCAGCAGTCTAGGGACAGGGATAACAGATACGCAGTATTTT. Its protein product is CASSLGTGITDTQYF.

The genes are TRBV2 and TRBJ2-1; 7 nucleotides align to TRBD2. The CDR3 length is 12 residues. J was trimmed by 12 bases and V by 8 bases; bases with no gene match: 10. Germline V CDR1 and CDR2: SNHLY, FYNNEI. The CDR3 bases are TGTGCCAGCGGGGCAGCGGGGATTGGGCAGTTCTTC. This codes for CASGAAGIGQFF.

V and J are TRBV4-2 and TRBJ1-4; D perhaps matches TRBD1 (6 bases). The CDR3 loop spans 17 amino acids. With 0 bases removed from V and 2 bases from J, the gap between germline ends came to 13 bases. CDR1 and CDR2 from the germline V gene are LGHNA and YNFKEQ. In nucleotides, the CDR3 is TGTGCCAGCAGCCAAGAAGTCAGGGGCCGGACTAATGAAAAACTGTTTTTT. This encodes CASSQEVRGRTNEKLFF.

The J gene is TRBJ2-2, the V gene TRBV9, with unresolved D. This CDR3 is 14 amino acids long. V lost 3 bases and J lost 3, with 9 bases in between. Germline CDR1 reads SGDLS; CDR2 reads YYNGEE. The CDR3 bases are TGTGCCAGCAGCGCCGACACCTACACCGGGGAGCTGTTTTTT. It translates to CASSADTYTGELFF.

The chain links TRBV6-5 to TRBJ2-4, with 8 bases fitting TRBD1. Germline CDR1 MNHEY, CDR2 SVGAGI. The CDR3 spans 14 residues. V trimming: 2 bases; J trimming: 8 bases; junction bases outside the gene matches: 5. DNA for the CDR3: TGTGCCAGCAGTTACGGACAGGGCGGGGACATTCAGTACTTC. Residues: CASSYGQGGDIQYF.

The gene calls are TRBV5-6 and TRBJ2-5, with a tentative D call TRBD1 (6 bases). The CDR3 runs 14 residues. The V gene's germline CDR1 is SGHDT and CDR2 YYEEEE. Trimming shortened V by 4 bases and J by 4 bases, and 14 bases separated the two germline ends. The CDR3 spells CASSAKTGGETQYF. The CDR3 nucleotides are TGTGCCAGCAGCGCCAAGACAGGAGGAGAGACCCAGTACTTC.

The chain couples TRBV7-8 to TRBJ1-1; D remains ambiguous. This CDR3 spans 15 amino acids. Trimming took 2 bases from V and 1 from J, leaving 11 bases between them. Germline assignment: CDR1 SGHVS and CDR2 FQNEAQ. For the CDR3, the DNA is TGTGCCAGCAGCTTATTTCGGGGATCGAACACTGAAGCTTTCTTT. Its translation is CASSLFRGSNTEAFF. Filled out from reference TRBV7-8 and TRBJ1-1, the complete variable domain reads GAGVSQSPRYKVAKRGQDVALRCDPISGHVSLFWYQQALGQGPEFLTYFQNEAQLDKSGLPSDRFFAERPEGSVSTLKIQRTQQEDSAVYLCASSLFRGSNTEAFFGQGTRLTVV.

This sequence joins TRBV5-1 and TRBJ2-7; 9 bases align to TRBD1. CDR1 and CDR2 from the germline V gene are SGHRS and YFSETQ. V shed 4 bases, J shed 3 bases, and the junction held 5 bases outside the gene matches. The CDR3 contains 14 residues. CDR3 bases: TGCGCCAGCAGCACACGGGACAGGGTCTACGAGCAGTACTTC. It codes for CASSTRDRVYEQYF.